These 23 T cell receptor beta chains came from one sample sequenced in a study of beta chain features in type 1 diabetes. General observations from the study: Shortening of TCRB CDR3s, moderate but significant, appeared in all four CD4+ subsets of Type 1 diabetes patients.

The study reverse transcribed the entire isolated RNA, so it sequenced expressed TCRB transcripts. The data were produced by immunoSEQ multiplex PCR, yet TCRdb's version contains in-frame clones alone and is incomplete. The sample lists some 150,000 clones, about 13% occurring once. What these receptors recognize is not known. The sequencing sample was made of central memory CD4+ T cells from blood. The receptor set was obtained from a man younger than 30 with type 1 diabetes.

This clone was detected a few times. V gene TRBV14 combines with J gene TRBJ1-4, with D unresolved. Germline CDR1 SGHDN, CDR2 FVKESK. The CDR3 contains 16 residues. V was trimmed by 0 bases and J by 11 bases, leaving 19 bases between them. CDR3: CASSQEGLDATGKLFF. In nucleotides, the CDR3 is TGTGCCAGCAGCCAAGAAGGTCTGGACGCCACGGGGAAACTGTTTTTT.

The chain has TRBV29-1 and TRBJ2-2; the D is unclear. Germline V gives CDR1 SQVTM, CDR2 ANQGSEA. CDR3 length equals 13 residues. The ends were cut back, 7 bases at V and 1 base at J, with 10 bases in the middle. CDR3 protein: CSAYLVNTGELFF. The CDR3 DNA reads TGCAGCGCCTATCTAGTGAACACCGGGGAGCTGTTTTTT.

This clone has more than one count but fewer than ten. One end of the junction fails to match germline, which may point to a read error. V is TRBV2 and J is TRBJ1-1; D gene unclear. CDR1 and CDR2 from the germline V gene are SNHLY and FYNNEI. The CDR3 length is 11 residues. CDR3 residues: CASSEYQEEVF. The CDR3 coding sequence is TGTGCCAGCAGTGAATATCAGGAGGAGGTCTTT.

The J gene is TRBJ2-2, the V gene TRBV15, with D maybe TRBD2 (5 bases). V was pared by 4 bases and J by 0 bases, with 15 bases between. The germline gives CDR1 LNHNV, CDR2 YYDKDF (reference sequence). The CDR3 extends over 17 amino acids. Here the CDR3 DNA reads TGTGCCACCAGCACGTTGGATAGAGGGTCGAACACCGGGGAGCTGTTTTTT. It codes for CATSTLDRGSNTGELFF.

The V and J genes are TRBV15 and TRBJ1-4; D is uncertain. Germline V gene data show CDR1 as LNHNV and CDR2 as YYDKDF (reference sequence). Deletions cut 3 bases from V and 4 bases from J, with 9 bases between. This CDR3 spans 14 amino acids. CDR3 nucleotides: TGTGCCACCAGCAGGGGTGGAAGTAATGAAAAACTGTTTTTT. Its translation is CATSRGGSNEKLFF.

The rearrangement links TRBV25-1 to TRBJ2-3, with unresolved D. The CDR3 spans 12 residues. V was pared by 3 bases and J by 4 bases, with 5 bases between. The germline gives CDR1 MGHDK, CDR2 SYGVNS. The CDR3 sequence is CASSDGPDTQYF. In DNA, the CDR3 is TGTGCCAGCAGTGATGGGCCAGATACGCAGTATTTT.

Remarks on this clone: The same CDR3 can be traced to other DNA sequences in this sample. This rearrangement joins TRBV30 to TRBJ1-5; D gene unclear. Germline values: CDR1 GTSNPN, CDR2 SVGIG (reference sequence). Trimming pared 5 bases from V and 0 bases from J, leaving 8 bases between. The CDR3 sequence is 13 residues long. The CDR3, as DNA: TGTGCCTGGGCAGCTGATAGCAATCAGCCCCAGCATTTT. It specifies CAWAADSNQPQHF.

This rearrangement joins TRBV30 to TRBJ1-6; possibly TRBD1 for D (6 bases). The CDR3 spans 15 residues. Germline values: CDR1 GTSNPN, CDR2 SVGIG (reference sequence). CDR3 in amino acids: CARTADSSYNSPLHF. The CDR3 DNA reads TGTGCTCGGACAGCCGATAGCTCCTATAATTCACCCCTCCACTTT.

This clone occurred many times. J is TRBJ2-5 and V is TRBV30, with D possibly being TRBD1 (5 bases). The CDR3 consists of 13 residues. Germline V gives CDR1 GTSNPN, CDR2 SVGIG (reference sequence). Trimming stripped 0 bases from V and 5 bases from J, with 10 bases between. The chain's CDR3 is CAWSVIGAETQYF. The CDR3 DNA reads TGTGCCTGGAGTGTAATAGGGGCCGAGACCCAGTACTTC.

This clone was counted between two and nine times. V usage is TRBV10-3 and J usage is TRBJ2-3; tentatively, D is TRBD2 (5 bases). Trimming left V 7 bases short and J 2 bases short, with 13 bases between. Germline V lookup: CDR1 ENHRY, CDR2 SYGVKD. This CDR3 is 14 amino acids long. CDR3 region: CAITRSGVTDTQYF. In DNA form, the CDR3 reads TGTGCCATCACCAGATCCGGGGTCACAGATACGCAGTATTTT.

This clone was observed a few times. This chain connects TRBV2 to TRBJ2-3; D is unclear. This CDR3 region has 14 residues. Germline loops: CDR1 SNHLY, CDR2 FYNNEI. Trimming stripped 0 bases from V and 4 bases from J, with 8 bases between. The CDR3: CASSEATQADTQYF. The CDR3 DNA reads as TGTGCCAGCAGTGAAGCGACCCAGGCAGATACGCAGTATTTT. The variable domain in full, completed from reference TRBV2 and TRBJ2-3, reads EPEVTQTPSHQVTQMGQEVILRCVPISNHLYFYWYRQILGQKVEFLVSFYNNEISEKSEIFDDQFSVERPDGSNFTLKIRSTKLEDSAMYFCASSEATQADTQYFGPGTRLTVL.

The CDR3 sequence is CSVGFAGSNSPLHF. CDR3 in DNA: TGCAGCGTTGGATTTGCGGGTAGCAATTCACCCCTCCACTTT. The chain is built from TRBV29-1 and TRBJ1-6; the D is unclear. Between the trimmed V and J ends, which lost 4 bases and 7 bases, there was a span of 14 bases. This CDR3 is built from 14 residues. Germline lookup yields CDR1 SQVTM and CDR2 ANQGSEA.

The rearrangement links TRBV5-5 to TRBJ2-3; D assignment may be TRBD1 or TRBD2 (5 bases each). The CDR3 loop spans 15 amino acids. V lost 7 bases and J 0 bases, leaving 15 bases between the germline ends. Looked up from germline, CDR1 is SGHKS and CDR2 is YYEKEE (reference sequence). Here the CDR3 reads CASAPWDGSTDTQYF. CDR3 nucleotides: TGTGCCAGCGCCCCCTGGGACGGCAGCACAGATACGCAGTATTTT.

Concerning this clone: One base away lies a much larger clone, so this may be a sequencing read error. The CDR3 nucleotides read TGTGCCAGCAGCCTACAGGGGAACACTGAAGCTTTCTTT. This gives the protein CASSLQGNTEAFF. The V gene is TRBV5-6, the J gene TRBJ1-1, with D maybe TRBD1 (6 bases). Per germline, CDR1 SGHDT and CDR2 YYEEEE. The CDR3 spans 13 residues. The V end lost 4 bases, the J end lost 1 base, and 8 bases lay between the germline ends.

This clone has only a few counts. This rearrangement joins TRBV6-6 to TRBJ2-1; D is undetermined. Looked up from germline, CDR1 is MNHNY and CDR2 is SVGAGI (reference sequence). The CDR3 covers 14 residues. Trimming pared 6 bases from V and 3 bases from J, leaving 12 bases between. In nucleotides, the CDR3 is TGTGCCAGCAGCAACCAGGACGGCTACAATGAGCAGTTCTTC. As protein: CASSNQDGYNEQFF.

This clone was seen a few times. J is TRBJ2-1 and V is TRBV29-1; D perhaps matches TRBD2 (5 bases). Germline-derived CDR1 and CDR2 are SQVTM and ANQGSEA. The CDR3 loop spans 13 amino acids. With 7 bases removed from V and 0 bases from J, the gap between germline ends came to 10 bases. DNA of the CDR3: TGCAGCGCTAGGGCGGGCTCCTACAATGAGCAGTTCTTC. Protein: CSARAGSYNEQFF.

This clone was observed a handful of times. The chain employs TRBV4-1 and TRBJ1-1, with a tentative D call TRBD1 (5 bases). This CDR3 has 15 amino acids. Trimming took off 2 bases at V and 0 bases at J, with 10 bases between the two ends. The germline V gene encodes CDR1 MGHRA and CDR2 YSYEKL. CDR3 DNA sequence: TGCGCCAGCAGCCAAAATACAGGAATGAACACTGAAGCTTTCTTT. Its protein product is CASSQNTGMNTEAFF.

This clone was recorded a few times. The chain joins TRBV6-1 to TRBJ2-5; D perhaps matches TRBD2 (6 bases). The CDR3 is made up of 15 amino acids. V was pared by 3 bases and J by 1 base, with 12 bases between. Germline lookup yields CDR1 MNHNS and CDR2 SASEGT. The CDR3 DNA follows: TGTGCCAGCAGTGATGCTGCCGGGAGCCAAGAGACCCAGTACTTC. Translation: CASSDAAGSQETQYF.

V usage is TRBV6-6 and J usage is TRBJ2-7; TRBD1 agrees at 8 bases. The CDR3 consists of 14 residues. The germline gives CDR1 MNHNY, CDR2 SVGAGI (reference sequence). The V segment lost 7 bases and the J segment 2 bases; nucleotides outside the gene matches: 7. CDR3 amino acids: CASNPQGETYEQYF. In DNA form, the CDR3 reads TGTGCCAGCAATCCACAGGGGGAAACCTACGAGCAGTACTTC.

The rearrangement uses TRBV6-6 and TRBJ2-1; 7 bases are shared with TRBD2. Germline CDR1 and CDR2: MNHNY and SVGAGI (reference sequence). V was pared by 6 bases and J by 9 bases, with 2 bases of the junction left unmatched. The CDR3 totals 11 residues. DNA of the CDR3: TGTGCCAGCAGGGCTAGCGGTGAGCAGTTCTTC. As protein: CASRASGEQFF.

This clone was seen more than once but under ten times. The chain combines TRBV10-3 with TRBJ2-5, with D possibly matching TRBD1 (5 bases). CDR1 is ENHRY and CDR2 is SYGVKD in the germline V gene. This CDR3 has 14 residues. Trimming removed 4 bases from V and 3 bases from J, with 12 bases in between. The CDR3 sequence: CAISGFTGKETQYF. The CDR3 coding sequence is TGTGCCATCAGTGGTTTTACAGGAAAAGAGACCCAGTACTTC.

Only a few counts were recorded for this clone. The sample carries other DNA sequences with the same CDR3. V usage is TRBV5-4 and J usage is TRBJ1-1, with a tentative D call TRBD1 (6 bases). This CDR3 spans 14 amino acids. Looked up from germline, CDR1 is SGHNT and CDR2 is YYREEE (reference sequence). The V end was cut by 0 bases, the J end by 2 bases, with 8 bases between. CDR3 nucleotides: TGTGCCAGCAGCTTGGAGGGGGGCAACACTGAAGCTTTCTTT. Translation: CASSLEGGNTEAFF.

This clone was counted between two and nine times. The chain joins TRBV9 to TRBJ2-7; 7 positions agree with TRBD1. Trimming took 3 bases from V and 9 from J; bases not matched to a gene: 6. CDR1 and CDR2 from the germline V gene are SGDLS and YYNGEE. This CDR3 is 12 amino acids long. CDR3 protein: CASSGEGAGQYF. The CDR3 DNA follows: TGTGCCAGCAGCGGCGAGGGGGCCGGGCAGTACTTC.